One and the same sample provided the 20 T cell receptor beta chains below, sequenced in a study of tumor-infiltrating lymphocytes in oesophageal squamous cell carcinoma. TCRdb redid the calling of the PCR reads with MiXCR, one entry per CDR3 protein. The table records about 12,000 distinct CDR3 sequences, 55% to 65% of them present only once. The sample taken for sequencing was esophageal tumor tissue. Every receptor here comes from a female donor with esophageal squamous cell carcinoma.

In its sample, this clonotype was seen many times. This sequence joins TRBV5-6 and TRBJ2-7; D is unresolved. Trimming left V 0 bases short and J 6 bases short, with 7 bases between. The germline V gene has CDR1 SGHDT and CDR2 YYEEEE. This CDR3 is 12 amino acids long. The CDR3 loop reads CASSLVRSEQYF. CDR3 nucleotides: TGTGCCAGCAGCTTGGTTAGGTCCGAGCAGTACTTC.

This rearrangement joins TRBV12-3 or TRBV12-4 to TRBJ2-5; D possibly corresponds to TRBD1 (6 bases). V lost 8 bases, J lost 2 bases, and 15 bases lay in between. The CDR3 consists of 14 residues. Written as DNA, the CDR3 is TGTGCCAGCCACTACAGGGCTGCACAAGAGACCCAGTACTTC. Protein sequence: CASHYRAAQETQYF.

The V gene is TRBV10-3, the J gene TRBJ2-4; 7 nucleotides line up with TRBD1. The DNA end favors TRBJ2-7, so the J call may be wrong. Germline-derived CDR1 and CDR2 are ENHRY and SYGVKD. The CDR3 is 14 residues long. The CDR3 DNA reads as TGTGCCAGCAGGAAGACAGGGCTTTTTTACGAGCAGTACTTC. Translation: CASRKTGLFYEQYF.

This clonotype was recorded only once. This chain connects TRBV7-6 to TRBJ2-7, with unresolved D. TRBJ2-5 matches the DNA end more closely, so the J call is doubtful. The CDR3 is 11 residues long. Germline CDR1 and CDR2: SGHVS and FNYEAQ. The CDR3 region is CASSLAETQYF. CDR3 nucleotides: TGTGCCAGCAGCTTAGCGGAGACCCAGTACTTC.

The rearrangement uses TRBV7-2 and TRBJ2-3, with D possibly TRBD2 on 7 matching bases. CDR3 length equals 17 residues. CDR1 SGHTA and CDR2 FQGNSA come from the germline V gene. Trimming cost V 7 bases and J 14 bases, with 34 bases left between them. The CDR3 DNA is TGTGCCAGCAACGAATGGGGGGGGGCGCGCCACACCGGGGAGCTGTATTTT. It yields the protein CASNEWGGARHTGELYF.

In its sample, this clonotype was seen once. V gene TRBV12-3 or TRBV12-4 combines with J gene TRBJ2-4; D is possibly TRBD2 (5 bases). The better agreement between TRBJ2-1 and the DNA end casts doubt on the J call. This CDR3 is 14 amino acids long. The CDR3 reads CASSWTPGDNEQFF. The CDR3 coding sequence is TGTGCCAGCAGTTGGACCCCCGGGGACAATGAGCAGTTCTTC.

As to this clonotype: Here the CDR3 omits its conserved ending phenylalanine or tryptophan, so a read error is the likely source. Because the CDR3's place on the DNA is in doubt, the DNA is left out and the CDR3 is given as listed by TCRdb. CDR3 sequence reads: CASSLEGGVYNEQFFGA. This chain uses TRBV7-2 with TRBJ2-6; the table's TRBD2 call for D was not verified on the DNA. Germline V gene sequence: CDR1 SGHTA, CDR2 FQGNSA. The CDR3 spans 17 residues, counting both ends.

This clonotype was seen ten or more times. The CDR3 is CASSSHPGQRWPQHF. CDR3 DNA sequence: TGTGCCAGCAGTTCCCATCCGGGACAGAGGTGGCCCCAGCATTTT. J is TRBJ1-5 and V is TRBV28, with TRBD1 matching over 7 bases. Trimming removed 4 bases from V and 9 bases from J; junction bases left unmatched: 12. CDR1 and CDR2 from the germline V gene are MDHEN and SYDVKM. The CDR3 covers 15 residues.

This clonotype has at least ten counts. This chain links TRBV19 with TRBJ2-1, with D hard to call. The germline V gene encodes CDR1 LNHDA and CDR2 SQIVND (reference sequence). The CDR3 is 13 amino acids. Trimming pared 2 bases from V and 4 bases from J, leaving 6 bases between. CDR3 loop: CASSINIYNEQFF. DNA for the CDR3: TGTGCCAGTAGTATAAACATATACAATGAGCAGTTCTTC.

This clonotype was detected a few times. CDR3 in amino acids: CASSLANSGTYNEQFF. The CDR3 DNA reads as TGTGCCAGCAGCTTAGCGAATAGCGGAACCTACAATGAGCAGTTCTTC. The chain employs TRBV7-2 and TRBJ2-1, with D possibly TRBD2 on 6 matching bases. The CDR3 is 16 amino acids. V lost 0 bases to trimming and J lost 2 bases, with 11 bases between them. Germline values: CDR1 SGHTA, CDR2 FQGNSA.

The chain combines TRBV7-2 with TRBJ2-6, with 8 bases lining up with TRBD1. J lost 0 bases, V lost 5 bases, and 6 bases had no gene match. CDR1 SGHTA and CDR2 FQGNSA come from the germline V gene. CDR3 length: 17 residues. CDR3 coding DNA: TGTGCCAGCAGCGGTTCGGACAGGGTCTCTGGGGCCAACGTCCTGACTTTC. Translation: CASSGSDRVSGANVLTF.

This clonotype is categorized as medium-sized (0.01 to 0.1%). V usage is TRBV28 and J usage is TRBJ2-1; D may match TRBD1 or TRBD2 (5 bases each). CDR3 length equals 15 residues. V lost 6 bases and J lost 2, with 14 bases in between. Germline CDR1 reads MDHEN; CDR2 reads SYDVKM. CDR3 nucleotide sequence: TGTGCCAGCAGGCCAGGGACGGCGGCCTACAATGAGCAGTTCTTC. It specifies CASRPGTAAYNEQFF.

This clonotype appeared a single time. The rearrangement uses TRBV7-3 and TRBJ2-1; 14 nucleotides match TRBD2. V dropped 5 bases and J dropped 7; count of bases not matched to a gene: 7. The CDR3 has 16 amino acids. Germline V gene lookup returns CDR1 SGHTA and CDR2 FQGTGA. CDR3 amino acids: CASSPPGLAGANEQFF. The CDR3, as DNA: TGTGCCAGCAGCCCTCCGGGACTAGCGGGAGCTAATGAGCAGTTCTTC.

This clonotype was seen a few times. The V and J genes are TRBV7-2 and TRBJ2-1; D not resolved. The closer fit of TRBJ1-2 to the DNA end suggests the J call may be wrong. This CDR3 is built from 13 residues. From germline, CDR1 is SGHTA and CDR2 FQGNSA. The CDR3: CASSLARSGGYTF. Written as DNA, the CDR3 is TGTGCCAGCAGCTTAGCTAGGTCTGGCGGCTACACCTTC.

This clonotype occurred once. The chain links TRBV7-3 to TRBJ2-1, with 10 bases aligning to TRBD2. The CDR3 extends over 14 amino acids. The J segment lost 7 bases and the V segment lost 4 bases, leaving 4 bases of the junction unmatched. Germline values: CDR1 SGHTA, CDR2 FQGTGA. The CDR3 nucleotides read TGTGCCAGCAGCTCGGGACTAGCGCCTAATGAGCAGTTCTTC. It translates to CASSSGLAPNEQFF.

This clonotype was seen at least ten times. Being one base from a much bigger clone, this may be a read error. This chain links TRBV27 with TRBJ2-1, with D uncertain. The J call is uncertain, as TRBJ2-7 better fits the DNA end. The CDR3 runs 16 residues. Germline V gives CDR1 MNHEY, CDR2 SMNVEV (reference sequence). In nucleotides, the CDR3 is TGTGCCAGCAGTTTGTCTCCCTCCCAACTCGGCAATGAGCAGTACTTC. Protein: CASSLSPSQLGNEQYF.

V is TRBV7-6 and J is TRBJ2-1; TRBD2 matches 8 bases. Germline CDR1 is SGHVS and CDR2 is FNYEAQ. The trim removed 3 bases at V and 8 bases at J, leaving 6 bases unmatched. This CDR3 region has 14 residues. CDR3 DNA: TGTGCCAGCAGCTTTAGCGGGGAGTTCTATGAGCAGTTCTTC. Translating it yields CASSFSGEFYEQFF.

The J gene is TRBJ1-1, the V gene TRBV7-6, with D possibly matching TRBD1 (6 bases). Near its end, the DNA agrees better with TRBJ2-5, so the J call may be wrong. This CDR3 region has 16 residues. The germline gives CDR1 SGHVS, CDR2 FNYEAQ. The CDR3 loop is CASSLDRVSEGETQYF. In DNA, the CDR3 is TGTGCCAGCAGCTTAGACAGGGTTTCCGAGGGGGAGACCCAGTACTTC.

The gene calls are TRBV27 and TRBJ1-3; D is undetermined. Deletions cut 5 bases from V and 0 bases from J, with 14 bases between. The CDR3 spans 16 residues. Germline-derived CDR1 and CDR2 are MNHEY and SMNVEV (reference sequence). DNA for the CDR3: TGTGCCAGCAGTCCGACTGCGGTTAGCTCTGGAAACACCATATATTTT. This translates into CASSPTAVSSGNTIYF.

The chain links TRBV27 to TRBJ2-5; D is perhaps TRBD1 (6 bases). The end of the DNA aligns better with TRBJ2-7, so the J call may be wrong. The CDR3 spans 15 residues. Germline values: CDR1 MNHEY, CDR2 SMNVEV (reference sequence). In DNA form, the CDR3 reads TGTGCCAGCAGTCCAAGCCGAACAGGGACCTACGAGCAGTACTTC. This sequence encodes CASSPSRTGTYEQYF.